The clone carrying this T cell receptor beta chain was seen once. Its antigen is not known. Looked up from germline, CDR1 is WNHNN and CDR2 is SYGVQD (reference sequence). The junction had 5 bases not matched to a gene; V was cut back by 5 bases and J by 2 bases. This CDR3 comprises 15 residues. This record comes from a study of shared clonotypes between healthy human individuals. Whole-study results and caveats: Larger richness was generally estimated for naive than memory subsets.

For sorted subsets, 200 ng DNA per replicate equaled about 27,000 T cell genomes. TCRdb's copy holds only in-frame clones and misses some; the assay was immunoSEQ multiplex PCR. The profile shows roughly 2,000,000 clones, roughly 95% of them singletons. Terminally differentiated effector memory CD45RA+ cells were excluded from the naive CD8 cells, which were CD45RO-negative and positively selected for CCR7. The sequencing input was naive CD8+ T cells sorted from blood. The sequence came from a young man in good health. The chain has TRBV10-1 and TRBJ2-1; 8 bases match TRBD2. CDR3 sequence reads: CASSPGTSPYNEQFF. The CDR3 DNA is TGCGCCAGCAGTCCCGGGACTAGTCCCTACAATGAGCAGTTCTTC.